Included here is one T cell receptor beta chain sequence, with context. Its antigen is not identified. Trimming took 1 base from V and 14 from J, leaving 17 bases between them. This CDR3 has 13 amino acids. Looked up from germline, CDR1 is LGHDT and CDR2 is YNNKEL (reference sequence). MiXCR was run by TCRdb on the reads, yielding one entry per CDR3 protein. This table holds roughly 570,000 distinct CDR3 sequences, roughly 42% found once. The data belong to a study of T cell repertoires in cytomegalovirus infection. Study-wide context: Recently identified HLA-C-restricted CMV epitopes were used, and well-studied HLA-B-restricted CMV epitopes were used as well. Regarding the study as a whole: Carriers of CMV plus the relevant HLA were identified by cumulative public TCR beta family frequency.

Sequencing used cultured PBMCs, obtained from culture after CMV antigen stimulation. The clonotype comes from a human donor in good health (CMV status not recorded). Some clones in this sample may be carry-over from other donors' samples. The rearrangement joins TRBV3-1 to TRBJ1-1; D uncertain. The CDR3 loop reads CASSQGKGWGSFF. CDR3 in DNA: TGTGCCAGCAGCCAAGGAAAGGGTTGGGGTAGCTTCTTT.